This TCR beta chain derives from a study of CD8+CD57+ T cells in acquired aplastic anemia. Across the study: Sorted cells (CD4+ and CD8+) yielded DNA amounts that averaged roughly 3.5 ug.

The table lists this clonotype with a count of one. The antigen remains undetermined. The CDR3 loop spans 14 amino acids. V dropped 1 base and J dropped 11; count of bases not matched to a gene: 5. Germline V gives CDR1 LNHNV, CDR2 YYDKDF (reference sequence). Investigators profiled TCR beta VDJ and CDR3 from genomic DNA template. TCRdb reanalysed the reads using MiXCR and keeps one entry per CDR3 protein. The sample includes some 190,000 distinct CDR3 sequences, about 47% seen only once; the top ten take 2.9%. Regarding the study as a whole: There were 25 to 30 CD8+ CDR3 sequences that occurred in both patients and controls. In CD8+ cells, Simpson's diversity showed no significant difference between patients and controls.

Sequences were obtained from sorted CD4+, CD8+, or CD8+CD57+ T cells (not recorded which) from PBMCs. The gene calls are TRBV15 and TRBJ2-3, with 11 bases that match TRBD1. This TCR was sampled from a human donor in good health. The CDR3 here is CATSRGTGGNEQYF. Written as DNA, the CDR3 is TGTGCCACCAGCAGAGGGACAGGGGGCAACGAGCAGTATTTT.